This T cell receptor beta chain was recovered during a study of blood T cells in healthy people across ages. Study-wide results and limits: TCR beta diversity, measured per million T cells, fell in a roughly linear way with age. Nothing was known about donor CMV status, and this possibly confounded expanded clonotype changes.

Through a sample-barcoded 5' primer and a J-beta primer mix, a second PCR was run for roughly 7 to 11 cycles. TCRdb itself ran the 5' RACE reads through MiXCR, one entry per CDR3 protein. The table includes over a million distinct CDR3 sequences, around 40% detected once. As concerns this clonotype: Its antigen is still unknown.

Each of the donors had about 9.9 milliliters of peripheral blood drawn into EDTA-treated Vacutainer tubes. The sample was blood. This TCR was recovered from a woman aged 18-30 years in good health.

As DNA, the CDR3 is TGCAGTGCTAGAGATCCGGGACTAGCGGGGGGGGCCGCTCGTGATGAGCAGTTCTTC. Protein: CSARDPGLAGGAARDEQFF. The J gene is TRBJ2-1, the V gene TRBV20-1, with TRBD2 identical over 16 bases. Germline V CDR1 and CDR2: DFQATT, SNEGSKA (reference sequence). The CDR3 has 19 amino acids. J gave up 8 bases and V 0 bases, and 13 bases lay outside the gene matches.